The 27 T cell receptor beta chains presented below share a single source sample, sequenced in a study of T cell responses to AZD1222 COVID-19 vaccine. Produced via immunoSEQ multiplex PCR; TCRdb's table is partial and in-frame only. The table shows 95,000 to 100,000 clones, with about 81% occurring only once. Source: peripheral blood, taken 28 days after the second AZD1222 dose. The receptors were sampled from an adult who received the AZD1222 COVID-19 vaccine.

The CDR3 sequence is CASSPTPGSYGYTF. CDR3 nucleotides: TGTGCCAGCTCACCGACCCCGGGTAGCTATGGCTACACCTTC. The rearrangement links TRBV18 to TRBJ1-2; D unclear. The CDR3 is made up of 14 amino acids. V was cut by 3 bases and J by 4 bases, with 12 bases left in between. The germline V gene encodes CDR1 KGHSH and CDR2 LQKENI.

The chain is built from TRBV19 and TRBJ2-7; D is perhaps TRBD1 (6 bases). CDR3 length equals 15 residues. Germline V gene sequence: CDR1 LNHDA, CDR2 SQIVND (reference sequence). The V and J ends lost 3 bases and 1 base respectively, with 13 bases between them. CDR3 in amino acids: CASSIGEGGSYEQYF. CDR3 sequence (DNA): TGTGCCAGTAGTATTGGGGAAGGGGGTTCCTACGAGCAGTACTTC.

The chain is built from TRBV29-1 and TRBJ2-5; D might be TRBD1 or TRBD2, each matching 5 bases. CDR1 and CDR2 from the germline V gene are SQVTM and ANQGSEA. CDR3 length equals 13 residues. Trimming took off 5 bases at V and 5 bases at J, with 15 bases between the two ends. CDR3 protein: CSVLGTGGETQYF. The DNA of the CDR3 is TGCAGCGTTTTGGGAACAGGCGGGGAGACCCAGTACTTC.

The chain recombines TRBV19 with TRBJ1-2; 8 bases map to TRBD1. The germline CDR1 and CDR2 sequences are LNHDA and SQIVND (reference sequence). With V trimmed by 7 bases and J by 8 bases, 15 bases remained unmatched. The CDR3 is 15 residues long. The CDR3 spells CASTPMALTGEGYTF. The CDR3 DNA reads TGTGCCAGTACCCCGATGGCCCTGACAGGGGAGGGCTACACCTTC.

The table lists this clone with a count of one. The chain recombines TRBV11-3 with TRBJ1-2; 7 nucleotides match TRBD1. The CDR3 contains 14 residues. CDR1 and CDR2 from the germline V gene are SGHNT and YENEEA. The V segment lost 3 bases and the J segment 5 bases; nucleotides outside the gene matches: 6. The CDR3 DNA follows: TGTGCCAGCAGCTTTGGACAGGATGCTTATGGCTACACCTTC. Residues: CASSFGQDAYGYTF.

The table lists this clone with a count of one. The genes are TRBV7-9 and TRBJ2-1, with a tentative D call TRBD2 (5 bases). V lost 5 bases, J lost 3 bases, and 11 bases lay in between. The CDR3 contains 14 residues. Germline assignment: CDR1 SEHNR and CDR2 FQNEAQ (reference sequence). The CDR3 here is CASSPEGIYNEQFF. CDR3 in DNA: TGTGCCAGCAGCCCCGAGGGTATCTACAATGAGCAGTTCTTC.

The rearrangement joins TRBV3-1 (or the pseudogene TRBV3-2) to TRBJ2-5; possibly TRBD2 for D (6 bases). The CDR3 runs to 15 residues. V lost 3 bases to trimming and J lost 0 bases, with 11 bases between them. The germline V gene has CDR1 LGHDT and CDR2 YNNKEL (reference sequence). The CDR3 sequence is CASSQRSGYQETQYF. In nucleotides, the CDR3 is TGTGCCAGCAGCCAGAGAAGCGGGTACCAAGAGACCCAGTACTTC.

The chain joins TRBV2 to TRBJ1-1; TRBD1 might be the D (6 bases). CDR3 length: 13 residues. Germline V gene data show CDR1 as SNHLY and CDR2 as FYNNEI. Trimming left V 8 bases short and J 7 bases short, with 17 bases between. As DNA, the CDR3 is TGTGCCAGCCTTGGGGGCGAGAAGGGTGAAGCTTTCTTT. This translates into CASLGGEKGEAFF.

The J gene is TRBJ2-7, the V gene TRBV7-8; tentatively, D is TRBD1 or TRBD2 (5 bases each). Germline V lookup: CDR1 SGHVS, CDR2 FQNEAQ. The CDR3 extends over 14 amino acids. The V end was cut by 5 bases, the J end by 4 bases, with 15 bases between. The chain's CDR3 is CASSPLGREYEQYF. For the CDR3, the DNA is TGTGCCAGCAGCCCTCTAGGCAGGGAGTACGAGCAGTACTTC.

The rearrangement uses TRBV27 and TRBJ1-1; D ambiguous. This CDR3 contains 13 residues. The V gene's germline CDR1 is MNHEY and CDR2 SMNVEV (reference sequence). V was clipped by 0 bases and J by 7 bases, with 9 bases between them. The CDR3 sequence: CASSLSGSGEAFF. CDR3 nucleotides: TGTGCCAGCAGTTTATCAGGGTCGGGTGAAGCTTTCTTT.

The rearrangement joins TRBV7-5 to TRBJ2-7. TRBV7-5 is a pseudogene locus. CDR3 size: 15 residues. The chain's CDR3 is CARSLIWVSSYEQYF. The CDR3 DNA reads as TGTGCCAGAAGCTTAATTTGGGTTAGCTCCTACGAGCAGTACTTC.

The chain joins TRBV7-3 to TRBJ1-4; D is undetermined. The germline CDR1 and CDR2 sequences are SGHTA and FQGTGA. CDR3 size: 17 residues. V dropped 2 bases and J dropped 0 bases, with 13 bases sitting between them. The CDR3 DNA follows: TGTGCCAGCAGCTTACGTTTAGGGTCTGCAACTAATGAAAAACTGTTTTTT. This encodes CASSLRLGSATNEKLFF.

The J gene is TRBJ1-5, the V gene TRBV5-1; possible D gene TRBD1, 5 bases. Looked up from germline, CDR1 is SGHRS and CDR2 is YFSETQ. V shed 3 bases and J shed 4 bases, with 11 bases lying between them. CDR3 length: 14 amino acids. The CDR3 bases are TGCGCCAGCAGCTGGGACGGAGTAAATCAGCCCCAGCATTTT. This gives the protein CASSWDGVNQPQHF. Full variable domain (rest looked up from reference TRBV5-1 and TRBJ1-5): KAGVTQTPRYLIKTRGQQVTLSCSPISGHRSVSWYQQTPGQGLQFLFEYFSETQRNKGNFPGRFSGRQFSNSRSEMNVSTLELGDSALYLCASSWDGVNQPQHFGDGTRLSIL.

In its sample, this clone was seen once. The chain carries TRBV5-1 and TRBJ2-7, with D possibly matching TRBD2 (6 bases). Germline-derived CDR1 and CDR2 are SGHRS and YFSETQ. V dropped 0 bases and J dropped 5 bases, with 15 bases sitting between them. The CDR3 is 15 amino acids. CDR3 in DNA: TGCGCCAGCAGCTTGGTTCTCGGGGGTAGGAACGAGCAGTACTTC. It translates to CASSLVLGGRNEQYF.

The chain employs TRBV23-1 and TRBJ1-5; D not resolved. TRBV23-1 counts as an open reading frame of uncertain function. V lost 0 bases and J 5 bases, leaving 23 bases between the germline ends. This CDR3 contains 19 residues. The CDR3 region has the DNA TGCGCCAGCAGTCAATCTCCCCCCGGGAACAGCGGCGCAGATCAGCCCCAGCATTTT. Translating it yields CASSQSPPGNSGADQPQHF.

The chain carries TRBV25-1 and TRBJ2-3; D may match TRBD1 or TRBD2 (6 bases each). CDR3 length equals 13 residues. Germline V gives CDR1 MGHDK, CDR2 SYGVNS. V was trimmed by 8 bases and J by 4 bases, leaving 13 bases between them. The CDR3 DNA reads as TGTGCCAGCGGGTGGGGGGCGTCAGATACGCAGTATTTT. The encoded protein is CASGWGASDTQYF. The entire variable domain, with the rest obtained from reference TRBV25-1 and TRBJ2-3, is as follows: EADIYQTPRYLVIGTGKKITLECSQTMGHDKMYWYQQDPGMELHLIHYSYGVNSTEKGDLSSESTVSRIRTEHFPLTLESARPSHTSQYLCASGWGASDTQYFGPGTRLTVL.

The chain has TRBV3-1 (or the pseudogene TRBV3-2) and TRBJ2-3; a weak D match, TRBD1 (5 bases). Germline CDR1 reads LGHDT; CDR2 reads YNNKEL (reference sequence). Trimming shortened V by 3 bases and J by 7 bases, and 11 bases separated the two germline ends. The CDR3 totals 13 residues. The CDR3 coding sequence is TGTGCCAGCAGCCAGACCCCGGACAATACGCAGTATTTT. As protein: CASSQTPDNTQYF.

Here the CDR3 reads CASSEATGANVLTF. The CDR3 nucleotides read TGTGCCAGTAGTGAGGCTACTGGGGCCAACGTCCTGACTTTC. The chain links TRBV19 to TRBJ2-6, with no clear D. Trimming took off 5 bases at V and 2 bases at J, with 7 bases between the two ends. CDR1 is LNHDA, CDR2 SQIVND, per germline (reference sequence). The CDR3 consists of 14 residues. Full variable domain (outside the CDR3, taken from reference TRBV19 and TRBJ2-6): DGGITQSPKYLFRKEGQNVTLSCEQNLNHDAMYWYRQDPGQGLRLIYYSQIVNDFQKGDIAEGYSVSREKKESFPLTVTSAQKNPTAFYLCASSEATGANVLTFGAGSRLTVL.

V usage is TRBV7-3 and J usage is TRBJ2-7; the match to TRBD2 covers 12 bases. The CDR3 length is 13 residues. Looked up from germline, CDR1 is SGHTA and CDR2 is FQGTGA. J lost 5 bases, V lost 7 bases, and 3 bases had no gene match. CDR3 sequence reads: CASTSGRANEQYF. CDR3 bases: TGTGCCAGCACTAGCGGGAGGGCTAACGAGCAGTACTTC.

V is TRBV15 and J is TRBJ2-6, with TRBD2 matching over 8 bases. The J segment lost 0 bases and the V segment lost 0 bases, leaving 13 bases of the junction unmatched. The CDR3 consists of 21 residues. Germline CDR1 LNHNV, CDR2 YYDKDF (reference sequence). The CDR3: CATSRDVGVSGTRSGANVLTF. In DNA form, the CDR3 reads TGTGCCACCAGCAGAGATGTGGGGGTTAGCGGGACCCGCTCTGGGGCCAACGTCCTGACTTTC.

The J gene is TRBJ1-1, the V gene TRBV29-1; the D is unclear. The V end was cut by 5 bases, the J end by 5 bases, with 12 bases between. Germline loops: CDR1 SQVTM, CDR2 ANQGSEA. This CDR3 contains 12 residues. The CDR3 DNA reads TGCAGCGTTTGTCAGACGGGGACTGAAGCTTTCTTT. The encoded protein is CSVCQTGTEAFF.

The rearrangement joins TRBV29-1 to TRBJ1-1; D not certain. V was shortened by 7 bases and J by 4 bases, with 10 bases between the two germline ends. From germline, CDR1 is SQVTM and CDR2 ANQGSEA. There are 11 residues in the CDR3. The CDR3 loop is CSGNMGTEAFF. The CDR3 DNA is TGCAGCGGCAATATGGGCACTGAAGCTTTCTTT.

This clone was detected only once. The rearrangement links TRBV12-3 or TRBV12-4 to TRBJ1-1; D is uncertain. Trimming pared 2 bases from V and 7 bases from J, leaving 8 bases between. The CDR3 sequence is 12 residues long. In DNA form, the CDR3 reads TGTGCCAGCAGTTTAATGGGTGTTGAAGCTTTCTTT. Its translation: CASSLMGVEAFF.

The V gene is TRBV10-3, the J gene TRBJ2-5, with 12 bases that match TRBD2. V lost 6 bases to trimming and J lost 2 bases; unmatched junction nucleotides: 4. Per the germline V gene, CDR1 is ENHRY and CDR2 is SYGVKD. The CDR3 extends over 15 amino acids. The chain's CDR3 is CAIRASGGGQETQYF. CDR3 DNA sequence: TGTGCCATCAGAGCTAGCGGGGGGGGGCAAGAGACCCAGTACTTC.

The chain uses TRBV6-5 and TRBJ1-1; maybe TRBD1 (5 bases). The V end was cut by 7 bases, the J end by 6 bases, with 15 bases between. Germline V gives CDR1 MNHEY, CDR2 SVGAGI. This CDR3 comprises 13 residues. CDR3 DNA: TGTGCCAGCAACTCAGGGACTTGGGCTGAAGCTTTCTTT. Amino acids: CASNSGTWAEAFF.

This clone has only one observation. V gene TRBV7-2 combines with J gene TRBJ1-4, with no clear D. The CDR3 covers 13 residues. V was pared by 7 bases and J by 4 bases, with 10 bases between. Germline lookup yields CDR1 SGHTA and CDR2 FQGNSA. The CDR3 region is CASKLRLNEKLFF. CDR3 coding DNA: TGTGCCAGCAAACTGAGACTTAATGAAAAACTGTTTTTT.

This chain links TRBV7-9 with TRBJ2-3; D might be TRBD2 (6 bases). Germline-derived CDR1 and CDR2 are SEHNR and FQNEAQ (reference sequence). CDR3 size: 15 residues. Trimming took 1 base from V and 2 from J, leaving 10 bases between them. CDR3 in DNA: TGTGCCAGCAGCTTAGTCGGGACTTTCACAGATACGCAGTATTTT. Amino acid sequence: CASSLVGTFTDTQYF.